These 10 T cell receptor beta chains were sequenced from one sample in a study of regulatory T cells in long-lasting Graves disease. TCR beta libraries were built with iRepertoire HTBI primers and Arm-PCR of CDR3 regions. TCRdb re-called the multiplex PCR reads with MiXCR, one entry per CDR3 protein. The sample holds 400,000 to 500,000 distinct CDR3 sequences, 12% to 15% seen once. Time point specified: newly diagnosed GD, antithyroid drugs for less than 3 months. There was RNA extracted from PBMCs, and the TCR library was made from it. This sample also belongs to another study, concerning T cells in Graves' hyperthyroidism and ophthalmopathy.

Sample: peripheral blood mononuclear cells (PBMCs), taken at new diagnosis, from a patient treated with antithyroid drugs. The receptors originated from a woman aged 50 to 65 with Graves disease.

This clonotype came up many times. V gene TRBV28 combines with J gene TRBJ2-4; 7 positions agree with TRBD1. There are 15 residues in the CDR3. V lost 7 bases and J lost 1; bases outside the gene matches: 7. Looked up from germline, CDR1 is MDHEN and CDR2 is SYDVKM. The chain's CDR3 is CASNNPTGAKNIQYF. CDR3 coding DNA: TGTGCCAGCAACAACCCGACAGGGGCCAAAAACATTCAGTACTTC. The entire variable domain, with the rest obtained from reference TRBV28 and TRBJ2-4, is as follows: DVKVTQSSRYLVKRTGEKVFLECVQDMDHENMFWYRQDPGLGLRLIYFSYDVKMKEKGDIPEGYSVSREKKERFSLILESASTNQTSMYLCASNNPTGAKNIQYFGAGTRLSVL.

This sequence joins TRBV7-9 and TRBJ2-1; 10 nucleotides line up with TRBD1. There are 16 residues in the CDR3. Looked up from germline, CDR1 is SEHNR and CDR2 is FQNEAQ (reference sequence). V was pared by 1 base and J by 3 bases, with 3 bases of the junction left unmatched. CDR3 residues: CASSLVWTGGYNEQFF. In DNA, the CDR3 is TGTGCCAGCAGCTTAGTTTGGACAGGGGGCTACAATGAGCAGTTCTTC. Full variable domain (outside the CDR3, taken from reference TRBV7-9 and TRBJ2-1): DTGVSQNPRHKITKRGQNVTFRCDPISEHNRLYWYRQTLGQGPEFLTYFQNEAQLEKSRLLSDRFSAERPKGSFSTLEIQRTEQGDSAMYLCASSLVWTGGYNEQFFGPGTRLTVL.

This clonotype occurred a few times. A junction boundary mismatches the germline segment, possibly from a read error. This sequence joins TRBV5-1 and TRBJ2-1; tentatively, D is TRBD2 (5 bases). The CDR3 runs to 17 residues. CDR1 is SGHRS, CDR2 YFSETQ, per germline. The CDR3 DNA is TGTGCCAGCAGCGGCCCTTTTGAGCGGAGCTCCTACAATGAGCAGTTCTTC. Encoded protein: CASSGPFERSSYNEQFF. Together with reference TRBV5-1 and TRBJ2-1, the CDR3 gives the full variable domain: KAGVTQTPRYLIKTRGQQVTLSCSPISGHRSVSWYQQTPGQGLQFLFEYFSETQRNKGNFPGRFSGRQFSNSRSEMNVSTLELGDSALYLCASSGPFERSSYNEQFFGPGTRLTVL.

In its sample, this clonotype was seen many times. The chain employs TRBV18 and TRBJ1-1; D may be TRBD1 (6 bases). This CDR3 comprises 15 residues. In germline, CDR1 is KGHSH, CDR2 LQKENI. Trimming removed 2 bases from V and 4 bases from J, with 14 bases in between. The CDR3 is CASSPGGAMGTEAFF. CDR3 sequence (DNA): TGTGCCAGCTCACCAGGGGGGGCGATGGGCACTGAAGCTTTCTTT.

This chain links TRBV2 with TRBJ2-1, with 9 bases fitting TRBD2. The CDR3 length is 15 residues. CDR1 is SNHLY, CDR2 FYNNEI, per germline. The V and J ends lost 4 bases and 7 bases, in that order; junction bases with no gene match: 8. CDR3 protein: CASSVGAGGRNEQFF. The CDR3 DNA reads TGTGCCAGCAGTGTCGGGGCGGGAGGGCGAAATGAGCAGTTCTTC.

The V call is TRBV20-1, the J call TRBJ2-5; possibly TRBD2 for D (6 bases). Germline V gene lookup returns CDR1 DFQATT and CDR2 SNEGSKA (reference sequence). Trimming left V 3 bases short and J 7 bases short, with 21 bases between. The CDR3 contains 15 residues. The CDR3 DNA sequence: TGCAGTGCTAGGGCCCTGGAGGGCCCAATTGCGACCCAGTACTTC. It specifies CSARALEGPIATQYF.

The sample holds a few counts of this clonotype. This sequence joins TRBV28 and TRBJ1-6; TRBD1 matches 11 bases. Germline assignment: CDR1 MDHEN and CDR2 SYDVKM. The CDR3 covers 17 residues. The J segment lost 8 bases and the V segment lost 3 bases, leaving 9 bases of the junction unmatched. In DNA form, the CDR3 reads TGTGCCAGCAGTTTGTCTCGCATGGGACAGGGGGATTCACCCCTCCACTTT. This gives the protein CASSLSRMGQGDSPLHF.

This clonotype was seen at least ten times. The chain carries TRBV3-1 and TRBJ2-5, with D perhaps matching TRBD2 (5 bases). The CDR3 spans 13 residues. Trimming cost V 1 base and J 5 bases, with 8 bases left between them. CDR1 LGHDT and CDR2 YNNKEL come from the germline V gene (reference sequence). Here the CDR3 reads CASSQGGLETQYF. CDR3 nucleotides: TGTGCCAGCAGCCAAGGAGGGCTTGAGACCCAGTACTTC.

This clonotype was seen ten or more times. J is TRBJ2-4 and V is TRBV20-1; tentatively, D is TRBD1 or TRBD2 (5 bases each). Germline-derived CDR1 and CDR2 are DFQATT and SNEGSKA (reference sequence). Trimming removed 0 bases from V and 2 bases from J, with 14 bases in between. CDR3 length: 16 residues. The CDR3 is CSARDWGSVPKNIQYF. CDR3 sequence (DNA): TGCAGTGCTAGAGATTGGGGGTCCGTTCCCAAAAACATTCAGTACTTC.

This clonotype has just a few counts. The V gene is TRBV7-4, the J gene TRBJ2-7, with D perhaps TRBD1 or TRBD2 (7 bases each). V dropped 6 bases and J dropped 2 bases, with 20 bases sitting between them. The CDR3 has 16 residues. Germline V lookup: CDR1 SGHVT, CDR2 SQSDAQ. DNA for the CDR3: TGTGCCAGCAGTCAGGGGGGAGAGCGGGAACCCTACGAGCAGTACTTC. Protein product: CASSQGGEREPYEQYF.